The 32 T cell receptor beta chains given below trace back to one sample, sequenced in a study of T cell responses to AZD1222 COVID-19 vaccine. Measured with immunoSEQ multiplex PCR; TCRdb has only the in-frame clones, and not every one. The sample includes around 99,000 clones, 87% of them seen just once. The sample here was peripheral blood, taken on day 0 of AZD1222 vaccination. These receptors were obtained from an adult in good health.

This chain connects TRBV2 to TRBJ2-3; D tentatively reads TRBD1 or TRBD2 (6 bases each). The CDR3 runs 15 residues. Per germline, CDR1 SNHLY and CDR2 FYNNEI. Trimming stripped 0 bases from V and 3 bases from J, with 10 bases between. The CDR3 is CASSEAIGGTDTQYF. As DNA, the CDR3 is TGTGCCAGCAGTGAAGCTATAGGGGGGACAGATACGCAGTATTTT. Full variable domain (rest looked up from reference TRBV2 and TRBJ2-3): EPEVTQTPSHQVTQMGQEVILRCVPISNHLYFYWYRQILGQKVEFLVSFYNNEISEKSEIFDDQFSVERPDGSNFTLKIRSTKLEDSAMYFCASSEAIGGTDTQYFGPGTRLTVL.

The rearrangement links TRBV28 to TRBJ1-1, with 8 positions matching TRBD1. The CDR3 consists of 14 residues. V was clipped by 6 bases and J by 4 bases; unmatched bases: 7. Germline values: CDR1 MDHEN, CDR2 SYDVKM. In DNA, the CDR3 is TGTGCCAGCAGAACGGGACAGGAGACCACTGAAGCTTTCTTT. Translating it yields CASRTGQETTEAFF.

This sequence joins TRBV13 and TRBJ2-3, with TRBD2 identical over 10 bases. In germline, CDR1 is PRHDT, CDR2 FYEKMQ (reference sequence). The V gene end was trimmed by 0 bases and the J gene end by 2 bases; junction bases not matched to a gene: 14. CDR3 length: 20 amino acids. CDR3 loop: CASSLGLRKRGGKDTDTQYF. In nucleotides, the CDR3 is TGTGCCAGCAGCTTAGGCCTGAGGAAGCGGGGGGGTAAAGACACAGATACGCAGTATTTT.

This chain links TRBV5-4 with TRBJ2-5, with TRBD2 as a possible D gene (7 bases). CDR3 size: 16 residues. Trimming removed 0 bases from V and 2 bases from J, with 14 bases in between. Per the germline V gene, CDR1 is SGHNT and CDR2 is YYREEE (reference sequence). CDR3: CASSLGGGGHQETQYF. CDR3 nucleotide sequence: TGTGCCAGCAGCTTGGGTGGCGGGGGCCATCAAGAGACCCAGTACTTC.

The CDR3, as DNA: TGTGCCAGCAGCCAAGCTCTAGGGAGCGGGGGGAGGTCTGGGGACGAGCAGTACTTC. Amino acid sequence: CASSQALGSGGRSGDEQYF. The chain recombines TRBV3-1 (or the pseudogene TRBV3-2) with TRBJ2-7; 9 bases fit TRBD2. Germline V lookup: CDR1 LGHDT, CDR2 YNNKEL (reference sequence). There are 19 residues in the CDR3. J was trimmed by 5 bases and V by 1 base; bases with no gene match: 18.

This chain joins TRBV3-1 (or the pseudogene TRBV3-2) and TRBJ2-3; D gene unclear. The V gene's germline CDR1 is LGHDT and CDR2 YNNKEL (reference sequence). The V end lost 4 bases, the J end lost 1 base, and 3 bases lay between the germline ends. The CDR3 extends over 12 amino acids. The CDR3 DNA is TGTGCCAGCAGCCCCCGCACAGATACGCAGTATTTT. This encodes CASSPRTDTQYF.

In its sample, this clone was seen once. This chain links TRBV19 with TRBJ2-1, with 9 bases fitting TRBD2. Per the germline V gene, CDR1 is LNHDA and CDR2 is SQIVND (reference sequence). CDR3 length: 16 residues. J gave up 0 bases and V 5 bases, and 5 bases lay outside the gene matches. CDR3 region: CASSSRLAASYNEQFF. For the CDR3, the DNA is TGTGCCAGTAGTTCGCGACTAGCGGCCTCCTACAATGAGCAGTTCTTC.

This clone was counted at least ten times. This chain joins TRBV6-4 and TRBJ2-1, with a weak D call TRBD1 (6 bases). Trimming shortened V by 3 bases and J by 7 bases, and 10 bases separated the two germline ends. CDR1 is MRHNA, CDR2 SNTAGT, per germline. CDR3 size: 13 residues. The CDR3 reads CASSDTGINEQFF. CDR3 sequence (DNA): TGTGCCAGCAGTGATACAGGGATAAATGAGCAGTTCTTC.

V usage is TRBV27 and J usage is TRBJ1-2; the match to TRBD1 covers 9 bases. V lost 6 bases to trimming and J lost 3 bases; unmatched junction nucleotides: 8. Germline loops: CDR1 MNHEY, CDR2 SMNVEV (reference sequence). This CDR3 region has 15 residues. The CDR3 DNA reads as TGTGCCAGCAGAGAACAGGGGGCAGACGACTATGGCTACACCTTC. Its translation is CASREQGADDYGYTF.

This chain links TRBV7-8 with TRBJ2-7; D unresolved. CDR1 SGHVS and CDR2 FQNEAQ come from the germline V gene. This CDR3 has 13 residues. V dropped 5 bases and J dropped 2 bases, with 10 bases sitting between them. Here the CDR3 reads CASSPAVTYEQYF. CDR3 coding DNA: TGTGCCAGCAGCCCAGCAGTAACCTACGAGCAGTACTTC.

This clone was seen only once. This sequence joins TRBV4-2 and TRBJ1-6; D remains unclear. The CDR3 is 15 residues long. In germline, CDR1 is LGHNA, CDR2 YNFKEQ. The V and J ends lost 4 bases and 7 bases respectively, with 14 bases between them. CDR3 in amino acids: CASSLDDTRNSPLHF. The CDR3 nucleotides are TGTGCCAGCAGCCTAGACGATACGAGGAATTCACCCCTCCACTTT.

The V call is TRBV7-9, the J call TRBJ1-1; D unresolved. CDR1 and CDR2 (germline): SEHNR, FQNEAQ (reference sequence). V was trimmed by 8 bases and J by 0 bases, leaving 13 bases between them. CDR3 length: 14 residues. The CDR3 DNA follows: TGTGCCAGCCGTGTCCACGACGTGAACACTGAAGCTTTCTTT. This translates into CASRVHDVNTEAFF. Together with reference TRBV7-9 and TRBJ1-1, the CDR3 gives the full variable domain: DTGVSQNPRHKITKRGQNVTFRCDPISEHNRLYWYRQTLGQGPEFLTYFQNEAQLEKSRLLSDRFSAERPKGSFSTLEIQRTEQGDSAMYLCASRVHDVNTEAFFGQGTRLTVV.

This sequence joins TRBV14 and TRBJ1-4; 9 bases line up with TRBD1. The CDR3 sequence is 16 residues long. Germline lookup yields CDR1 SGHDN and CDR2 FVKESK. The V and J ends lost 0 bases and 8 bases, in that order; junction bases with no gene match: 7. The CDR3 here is CASSQEETGGHEKLFF. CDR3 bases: TGTGCCAGCAGCCAAGAGGAGACAGGGGGTCACGAAAAACTGTTTTTT.

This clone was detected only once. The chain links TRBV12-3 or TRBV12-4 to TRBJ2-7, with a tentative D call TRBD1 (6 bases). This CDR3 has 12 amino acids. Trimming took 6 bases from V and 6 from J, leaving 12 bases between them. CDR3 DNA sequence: TGTGCCAGCAGCAAAAACAGGGCCGAGCAGTACTTC. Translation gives CASSKNRAEQYF.

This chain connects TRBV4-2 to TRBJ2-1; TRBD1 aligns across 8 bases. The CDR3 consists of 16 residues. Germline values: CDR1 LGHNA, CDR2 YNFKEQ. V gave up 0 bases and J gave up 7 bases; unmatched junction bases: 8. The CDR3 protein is CASSQDGGQGWNEQFF. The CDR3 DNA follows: TGTGCCAGCAGCCAAGATGGCGGACAGGGTTGGAATGAGCAGTTCTTC.

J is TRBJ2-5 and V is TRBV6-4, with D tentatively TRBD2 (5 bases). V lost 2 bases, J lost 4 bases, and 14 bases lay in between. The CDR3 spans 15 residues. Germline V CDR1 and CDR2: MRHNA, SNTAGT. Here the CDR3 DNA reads TGTGCCAGCAGTGACCCCCACAATGAGGGAGAGACCCAGTACTTC. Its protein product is CASSDPHNEGETQYF.

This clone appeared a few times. The CDR3 nucleotides read TGTGCCAGCAGCTGGTGGGACGGAGTCTCCTACGAGCAGTACTTC. Its translation is CASSWWDGVSYEQYF. This chain links TRBV5-6 with TRBJ2-7; D is tentatively TRBD1 or TRBD2 (5 bases each). Trimming removed 3 bases from V and 0 bases from J, with 13 bases in between. In germline, CDR1 is SGHDT, CDR2 YYEEEE. CDR3 length equals 15 residues.

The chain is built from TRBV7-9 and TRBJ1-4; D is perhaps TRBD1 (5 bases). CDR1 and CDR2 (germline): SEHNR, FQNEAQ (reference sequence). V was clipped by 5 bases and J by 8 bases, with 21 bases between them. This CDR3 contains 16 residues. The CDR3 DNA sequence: TGTGCCAGCAGCGATCCGGAGGCAGGGTCGAAGGAAAAACTGTTTTTT. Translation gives CASSDPEAGSKEKLFF.

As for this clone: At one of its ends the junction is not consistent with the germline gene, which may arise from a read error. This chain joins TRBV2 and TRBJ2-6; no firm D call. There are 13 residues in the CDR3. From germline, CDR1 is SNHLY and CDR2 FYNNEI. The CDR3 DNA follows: TGTGCCAGCGGTGAGGCCGGGGCCAACGTCCTGACTTTC. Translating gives CASGEAGANVLTF.

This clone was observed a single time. This CDR3 is CATTGGGAYNQPQHF. DNA for the CDR3: TGTGCCACCACCGGAGGGGGGGCTTACAATCAGCCCCAGCATTTT. V is TRBV15 and J is TRBJ1-5; possibly TRBD1 for D (6 bases). This CDR3 is built from 15 residues. V was pared by 7 bases and J by 3 bases, with 16 bases between. Germline V gene sequence: CDR1 LNHNV, CDR2 YYDKDF (reference sequence).

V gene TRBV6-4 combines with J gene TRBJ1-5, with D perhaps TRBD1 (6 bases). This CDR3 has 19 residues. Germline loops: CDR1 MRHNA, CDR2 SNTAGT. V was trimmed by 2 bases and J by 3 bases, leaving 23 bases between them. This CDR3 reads CASSDKDSGKWRDNQPQHF. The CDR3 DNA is TGTGCCAGCAGTGACAAGGACAGTGGCAAATGGAGAGACAATCAGCCCCAGCATTTT.

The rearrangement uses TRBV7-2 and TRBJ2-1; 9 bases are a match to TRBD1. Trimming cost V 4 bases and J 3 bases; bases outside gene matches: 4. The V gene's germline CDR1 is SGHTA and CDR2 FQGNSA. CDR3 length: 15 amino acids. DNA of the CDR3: TGTGCCAGCAGCTGGACAGGGGATTACTACAATGAGCAGTTCTTC. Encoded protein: CASSWTGDYYNEQFF.

CDR3 protein: CASSIVGAGGIGPDTQYF. CDR3 nucleotide sequence: TGTGCCAGTAGTATAGTCGGAGCGGGGGGGATTGGTCCAGATACGCAGTATTTT. The V and J genes are TRBV19 and TRBJ2-3; TRBD2 aligns across 10 bases. J gave up 4 bases and V 1 base, and 11 bases lay outside the gene matches. The CDR3 sequence is 18 residues long. Germline-derived CDR1 and CDR2 are LNHDA and SQIVND (reference sequence).

The chain's CDR3 is CASSQESSIRGDTQYF. Written as DNA, the CDR3 is TGTGCCAGCAGCCAAGAATCCTCCATCCGGGGAGATACGCAGTATTTT. V gene TRBV4-2 combines with J gene TRBJ2-3, with a weak D call TRBD2 (5 bases). In germline, CDR1 is LGHNA, CDR2 YNFKEQ. This CDR3 has 16 residues. Trimming left V 0 bases short and J 5 bases short, with 15 bases between.

CDR3 sequence reads: CASSLKGFGALTDTQYF. The CDR3 DNA sequence: TGTGCCAGCAGTTTAAAAGGGTTTGGGGCTCTCACAGATACGCAGTATTTT. This sequence joins TRBV27 and TRBJ2-3; perhaps TRBD1 as D (5 bases). V lost 2 bases and J lost 2, with 17 bases in between. Germline-derived CDR1 and CDR2 are MNHEY and SMNVEV (reference sequence). The CDR3 loop spans 17 amino acids.

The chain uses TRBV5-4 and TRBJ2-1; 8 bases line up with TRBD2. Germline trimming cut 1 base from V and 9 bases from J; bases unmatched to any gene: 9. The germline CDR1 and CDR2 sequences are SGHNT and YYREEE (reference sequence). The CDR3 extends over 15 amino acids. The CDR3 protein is CASSLMSGGPGEQFF. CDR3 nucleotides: TGTGCCAGCAGCTTGATGTCGGGAGGGCCCGGTGAGCAGTTCTTC.

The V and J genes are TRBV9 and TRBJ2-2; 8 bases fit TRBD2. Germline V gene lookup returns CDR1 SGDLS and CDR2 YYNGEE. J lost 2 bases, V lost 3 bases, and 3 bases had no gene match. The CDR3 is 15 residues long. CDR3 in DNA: TGTGCCAGCAGCGACGGGAGGGCCAACACCGGGGAGCTGTTTTTT. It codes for CASSDGRANTGELFF.

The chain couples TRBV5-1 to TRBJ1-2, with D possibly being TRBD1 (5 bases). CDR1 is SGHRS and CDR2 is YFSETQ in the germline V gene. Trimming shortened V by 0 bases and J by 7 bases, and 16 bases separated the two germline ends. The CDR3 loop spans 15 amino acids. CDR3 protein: CASSLGDNGGSGYTF. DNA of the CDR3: TGCGCCAGCAGCTTGGGCGACAATGGGGGTAGTGGCTACACCTTC. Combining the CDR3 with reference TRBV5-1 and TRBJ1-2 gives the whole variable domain KAGVTQTPRYLIKTRGQQVTLSCSPISGHRSVSWYQQTPGQGLQFLFEYFSETQRNKGNFPGRFSGRQFSNSRSEMNVSTLELGDSALYLCASSLGDNGGSGYTFGSGTRLTVV.

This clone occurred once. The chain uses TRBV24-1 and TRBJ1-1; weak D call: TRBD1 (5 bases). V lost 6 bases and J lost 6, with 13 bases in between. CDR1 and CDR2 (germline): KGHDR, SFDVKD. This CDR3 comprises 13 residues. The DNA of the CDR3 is TGTGCCACCAGTCGCAGGGACTCCCCTGAAGCTTTCTTT. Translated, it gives CATSRRDSPEAFF.

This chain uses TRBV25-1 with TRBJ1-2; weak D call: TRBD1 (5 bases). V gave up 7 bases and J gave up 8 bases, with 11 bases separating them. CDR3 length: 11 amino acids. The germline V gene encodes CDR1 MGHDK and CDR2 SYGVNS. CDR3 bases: TGTGCCAGCAAGGGGAGTGGAGGCTACACCTTC. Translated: CASKGSGGYTF.

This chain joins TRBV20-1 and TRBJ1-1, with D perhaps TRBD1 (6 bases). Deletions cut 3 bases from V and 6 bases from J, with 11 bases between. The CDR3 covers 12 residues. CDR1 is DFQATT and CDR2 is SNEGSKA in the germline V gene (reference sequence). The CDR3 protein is CSASPGGSEAFF. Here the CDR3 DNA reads TGCAGTGCTAGTCCTGGGGGCTCTGAAGCTTTCTTT.

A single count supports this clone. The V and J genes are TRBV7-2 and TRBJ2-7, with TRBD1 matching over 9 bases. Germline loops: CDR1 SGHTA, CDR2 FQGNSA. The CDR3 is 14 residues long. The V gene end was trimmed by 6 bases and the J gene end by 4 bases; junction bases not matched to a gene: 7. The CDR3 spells CASRLDRGDYEQYF. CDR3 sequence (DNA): TGTGCCAGCAGGCTTGACAGGGGGGATTACGAGCAGTACTTC.